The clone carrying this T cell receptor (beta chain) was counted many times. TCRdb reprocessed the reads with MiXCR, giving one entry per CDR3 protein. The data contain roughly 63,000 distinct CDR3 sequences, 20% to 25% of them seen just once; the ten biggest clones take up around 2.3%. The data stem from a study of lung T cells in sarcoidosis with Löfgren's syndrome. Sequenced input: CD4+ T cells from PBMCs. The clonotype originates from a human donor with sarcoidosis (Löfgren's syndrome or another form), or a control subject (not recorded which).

CDR3 coding DNA: TGCAGTGCTAGAGTTGCGAGCACAGATACGCAGTATTTT. It yields the protein CSARVASTDTQYF. The gene calls are TRBV20-1 and TRBJ2-3; D ambiguous. Germline V CDR1 and CDR2: DFQATT, SNEGSKA (reference sequence). V shed 1 base and J shed 0 bases, with 5 bases lying between them. This CDR3 spans 13 amino acids.